Below are 14 T cell receptor beta chains sequenced from a single sample in a study of blood T cell repertoires in COVID-19. The method was immunoSEQ multiplex PCR; TCRdb's version includes in-frame clones alone and lacks a portion of them. The sample contains roughly 180,000 clones, around 86% of which appear only once. The sequenced sample consisted of peripheral blood. These receptors all stem from a man between 18 and 29 years old with acute or convalescent COVID-19.

This clone occurred a few times. The V and J genes are TRBV7-2 and TRBJ1-1; D gene ambiguous. This CDR3 region has 12 residues. Germline V lookup: CDR1 SGHTA, CDR2 FQGNSA. Trimming took off 4 bases at V and 7 bases at J, with 10 bases between the two ends. The CDR3 DNA reads TGTGCCAGCAGCTCCGTTACGGTTGAAGCTTTCTTT. Amino acids: CASSSVTVEAFF.

This chain joins TRBV19 and TRBJ2-2, with a possible D match to TRBD1 (5 bases). Germline-derived CDR1 and CDR2 are LNHDA and SQIVND (reference sequence). Trimming removed 6 bases from V and 7 bases from J, with 15 bases in between. CDR3 length equals 14 residues. CDR3 sequence reads: CASSFGAGSGELFF. The CDR3 nucleotides are TGTGCCAGTAGCTTTGGGGCAGGTAGCGGGGAGCTGTTTTTT.

The sample holds one count of this clone. J is TRBJ2-5 and V is TRBV6-1; 9 nucleotides align to TRBD1. The length of the CDR3 is 18 residues. CDR1 is MNHNS, CDR2 SASEGT, per germline. J gave up 3 bases and V 3 bases, and 14 bases lay outside the gene matches. In nucleotides, the CDR3 is TGTGCCAGCAGTGACTTCCCCCCGACAGGGGGTATTAAAGAGACCCAGTACTTC. Translated: CASSDFPPTGGIKETQYF.

CDR3 amino acids: CASSELRGDYGYTF. The CDR3 DNA follows: TGTGCCAGCAGTGAACTTCGGGGAGACTATGGCTACACCTTC. This chain links TRBV2 with TRBJ1-2; D gene uncertain. The CDR3 has 14 residues. V was pared by 2 bases and J by 3 bases, with 10 bases between. From germline, CDR1 is SNHLY and CDR2 FYNNEI.

About this clone: Relative to the germline gene, one junction end is altered; a read error may explain this. This chain connects TRBV5-3 to TRBJ2-4; D is ambiguous. TRBV5-3 is identified as an open reading frame with a role that is uncertain. The CDR3 is made up of 9 amino acids. Here the CDR3 DNA reads TGTGCCAGAAGCCACATTTTGGACTTC. Translated, it gives CARSHILDF.

The chain recombines TRBV9 with TRBJ2-3, with D uncertain. Germline V gene lookup returns CDR1 SGDLS and CDR2 YYNGEE. V lost 0 bases, J lost 1 base, and 9 bases lay in between. This CDR3 has 15 amino acids. CDR3 DNA: TGTGCCAGCAGCGTAGGGGCTTTAGGCACAGATACGCAGTATTTT. This sequence encodes CASSVGALGTDTQYF.

The chain couples TRBV30 to TRBJ1-4, with unresolved D. Germline lookup yields CDR1 GTSNPN and CDR2 SVGIG (reference sequence). CDR3 length equals 15 residues. V was trimmed by 3 bases and J by 9 bases, leaving 20 bases between them. The CDR3 protein is CAWRAGEGGRKKLFF. CDR3 sequence (DNA): TGTGCCTGGAGGGCGGGCGAGGGAGGGAGGAAAAAACTGTTTTTT.

The rearrangement links TRBV18 to TRBJ2-1, with D maybe TRBD2 (5 bases). The CDR3 loop spans 15 amino acids. Trimming removed 4 bases from V and 6 bases from J, with 16 bases in between. Germline V CDR1 and CDR2: KGHSH, LQKENI. CDR3 nucleotide sequence: TGTGCCAGCTCACGAAATCAAGGTGAGGGCAATGAGCAGTTCTTC. It encodes CASSRNQGEGNEQFF. Drawing the rest from reference TRBV18 and TRBJ2-1, the complete variable domain is NAGVMQNPRHLVRRRGQEARLRCSPMKGHSHVYWYRQLPEEGLKFMVYLQKENIIDESGMPKERFSAEFPKEGPSILRIQQVVRGDSAAYFCASSRNQGEGNEQFFGPGTRLTVL.

The chain is built from TRBV30 and TRBJ1-1; D is possibly TRBD1 (6 bases). Looked up from germline, CDR1 is GTSNPN and CDR2 is SVGIG (reference sequence). The CDR3 sequence is 15 residues long. Trimming shortened V by 2 bases and J by 2 bases, and 15 bases separated the two germline ends. The CDR3 here is CAWSKLTGANTEAFF. Written as DNA, the CDR3 is TGTGCCTGGAGTAAGCTGACAGGAGCTAACACTGAAGCTTTCTTT.

A note on this clone: This same CDR3 is encoded by further DNA sequences in the sample. V is TRBV15 and J is TRBJ2-1; D not certain. This CDR3 contains 12 residues. With 0 bases removed from V and 8 bases from J, the gap between germline ends came to 5 bases. Germline CDR1 and CDR2: LNHNV and YYDKDF (reference sequence). The CDR3 region has the DNA TGTGCCACCAGCAGAGATCGGGATGAGCAGTTCTTC. It codes for CATSRDRDEQFF.

The chain employs TRBV5-1 and TRBJ1-2; D remains ambiguous. The CDR3 loop spans 14 amino acids. CDR1 and CDR2 (germline): SGHRS, YFSETQ. The V end was cut by 1 base, the J end by 5 bases, with 12 bases between. CDR3 loop: CASSLSSGVYGYTF. CDR3 sequence (DNA): TGCGCCAGCAGCTTGTCATCGGGAGTTTATGGCTACACCTTC.

The rearrangement uses TRBV5-5 and TRBJ1-2, with 8 bases identical to TRBD1. V was pared by 0 bases and J by 6 bases, with 7 bases of the junction left unmatched. The CDR3 extends over 15 amino acids. Germline CDR1 is SGHKS and CDR2 is YYEKEE (reference sequence). The CDR3 DNA reads TGTGCCAGCAGCTTGGACTTCCCAGGGGGCGATGGCTACACCTTC. Its translation is CASSLDFPGGDGYTF.

V gene TRBV5-5 combines with J gene TRBJ1-1; D is ambiguous. The V end was cut by 0 bases, the J end by 1 base, with 7 bases between. Germline V gene sequence: CDR1 SGHKS, CDR2 YYEKEE (reference sequence). The CDR3 spans 14 residues. The CDR3 is CASSLDSKNTEAFF. The CDR3 DNA reads TGTGCCAGCAGCTTGGACAGTAAGAACACTGAAGCTTTCTTT.

The chain recombines TRBV15 with TRBJ1-4; D not certain. Per germline, CDR1 LNHNV and CDR2 YYDKDF (reference sequence). Trimming cost V 1 base and J 0 bases, with 3 bases left between them. CDR3 length: 14 amino acids. The CDR3 protein is CATSRVATNEKLFF. The CDR3 nucleotides read TGTGCCACCAGCAGAGTCGCAACTAATGAAAAACTGTTTTTT. Variable domain in full (rest from reference TRBV15 and TRBJ1-4): DAMVIQNPRYQVTQFGKPVTLSCSQTLNHNVMYWYQQKSSQAPKLLFHYYDKDFNNEADTPDNFQSRRPNTSFCFLDIRSPGLGDTAMYLCATSRVATNEKLFFGSGTQLSVL.